Listed below are T cell receptor beta chains from one sample, sequenced in a study of patients and donors after allogeneic stem cell transplantation. One entry per CDR3 protein results from TCRdb running MiXCR on the RT-PCR reads. The table has about 31,000 distinct CDR3 sequences, 6.8% seen once. Sample: blood, either unsorted or a sorted T cell fraction (not recorded which). The receptors originated from a human donor who was either an allogeneic HSCT recipient or a stem cell or donor lymphocyte infusion donor (not recorded which). It is not recorded whose cells these are; they may come from a transplant donor. Both conserved end residues are part of each CDR3. D genes are given only for firm matches. The size of a clone is reported for some rows only, either as once, few or many, or as a class for expanded clones.

D gene	clone size	CDR3 length	V gene	J gene	CDR3 DNA	CDR3 protein
NA	many	17	TRBV4-1	TRBJ1-5	TGCGCCAGCAGCCAAGATCTGGGGGGTCTGAGCAATCAGCCCCAGCATTTT	CASSQDLGGLSNQPQHF
NA	NA	12	TRBV28	TRBJ2-1	TGTGCCAGCAGTTTAACCCCCGGCTTTCAGTTCTTC	CASSLTPGFQFF
TRBD1	few	15	TRBV6-2/TRBV6-3	TRBJ2-7	TGTGCCAGCAGTTATTCGACAGGGGGTGGTGTCGAGCAGTACTTC	CASSYSTGGGVEQYF
NA	many	12	TRBV2	TRBJ1-1	TGTGCCAGCAAACCAGGGGACACTGAAGCTTTCTTT	CASKPGDTEAFF
NA	few	15	TRBV5-4	TRBJ2-5	TGTGCCAGCAGCGACAAAAAGAGGGGAGTGGAGACCCAGTACTTC	CASSDKKRGVETQYF
NA	many	13	TRBV9	TRBJ1-5	TGTGCCAGCAGCGTAGGACAAGGACAGCCCCAGCATTTT	CASSVGQGQPQHF
TRBD1	many	15	TRBV20-1	TRBJ2-1	TGCAGTGCTAGCCCGGGACAGGGTGGTAAGAATGAGCAGTTCTTC	CSASPGQGGKNEQFF
TRBD1	many	15	TRBV9	TRBJ1-1	TGTGCCAGCAGCGTAGATCCCGACAGGGCGAGTGAAGCTTTCTTT	CASSVDPDRASEAFF
NA	medium-sized	13	TRBV12-3/TRBV12-4	TRBJ1-2	TGTGCCAGCAGCCCTGCCGCTAACTATGGCTACACCTTC	CASSPAANYGYTF
TRBD1	many	13	TRBV7-9	TRBJ1-2	TGTGCCAGCAGCCTTGGGACAGTCTATGGCTACACCTTC	CASSLGTVYGYTF
TRBD1	few	16	TRBV10-3	TRBJ2-3	TGTGCCATCAGGACCCCGACAGGGGGCGGCACAGATACGCAGTATTTT	CAIRTPTGGGTDTQYF
NA	many	14	TRBV20-1	TRBJ2-1	TGCAGTGCTAGAGATATAGGTAGTTTCAATGAGCAGTTCTTC	CSARDIGSFNEQFF
NA	few	16	TRBV6-1	TRBJ1-3	TGTGCCAGCAGTGAAGGGAGAACCTTCTCTGGAAACACCATATATTTT	CASSEGRTFSGNTIYF
TRBD2	many	14	TRBV12-3/TRBV12-4	TRBJ2-1	TGTGCCAGCAGTTTACGGTTCGCGGGGGGGGAGCAGTTCTTC	CASSLRFAGGEQFF
NA	many	10	TRBV12-3/TRBV12-4	TRBJ2-7	TGTGCCAGCAGTTCTCACGAGCAGTACTTC	CASSSHEQYF
NA	NA	12	TRBV25-1	TRBJ2-5	TGTGCCAGCAGTGAAGGGGGGGAGACCCAGTACTTC	CASSEGGETQYF
TRBD2	NA	16	TRBV7-3	TRBJ2-3	TGTGCCAGCAGCTTACAAGCTAGCGGGATTCCAGATACGCAGTATTTT	CASSLQASGIPDTQYF
NA	few	16	TRBV11-1	TRBJ2-7	TGTGCCAGCGGGGAGATTAGCGGGACAGGCACCTACGAGCAGTACTTC	CASGEISGTGTYEQYF
TRBD1	few	16	TRBV4-2	TRBJ2-3	TGTGCCAGCAGCCAAAAACAGGGGTTGGGCACAGATACGCAGTATTTT	CASSQKQGLGTDTQYF
TRBD2	many	16	TRBV14	TRBJ2-2	TGTGCCAGCAGCCAAGTAGCGGGAGCCAACACCGGGGAGCTGTTTTTT	CASSQVAGANTGELFF
TRBD1	many	14	TRBV20-1	TRBJ2-3	TGCAGTTTCGATCGAGGGGGCGGCACAGATACGCAGTATTTT	CSFDRGGGTDTQYF
TRBD2	few	17	TRBV10-2	TRBJ2-5	TGCGCCAGCCCCCTTTCCGCGACTAGCGGGACCCGAGAGACCCAGTACTTC	CASPLSATSGTRETQYF